Listed below are T cell receptor beta chains from one sample, sequenced in a study of T cell responses to AZD1222 COVID-19 vaccine. Clones were sequenced by immunoSEQ multiplex PCR, and TCRdb holds only the in-frame ones, with some missing. The sample contains around 180,000 clones, roughly 91% of which appear only once. The sequences come from peripheral blood, collected 28 days after the second AZD1222 dose. All receptors come from an adult who received the AZD1222 COVID-19 vaccine. The CDR3 runs from the conserved cysteine through the conserved F or W. Fields, in order: V gene, D gene, J gene, clone size, CDR3 protein, CDR3 DNA. A D gene is named only where the DNA matches it firmly. Clone size is given for some rows only: seen once, a few or many times, or a class if the clone is expanded.

v_gene: TRBV27; d_gene: NA; j_gene: TRBJ1-1; abundance: NA; CDR3aa: CASSLPGNRKNTEAFF; CDR3nt: TGTGCCAGCAGTTTACCGGGCAACAGAAAGAACACTGAAGCTTTCTTT
v_gene: TRBV28; d_gene: NA; j_gene: TRBJ1-4; abundance: NA; CDR3aa: CASTVIGEKLFF; CDR3nt: TGTGCCAGCACCGTTATAGGTGAAAAACTGTTTTTT
v_gene: TRBV7-8; d_gene: TRBD2; j_gene: TRBJ2-3; abundance: NA; CDR3aa: CASSLRRERDTQYF; CDR3nt: TGTGCCAGCAGCTTAAGGCGGGAGAGAGATACGCAGTATTTT
v_gene: TRBV7-9; d_gene: NA; j_gene: TRBJ2-7; abundance: NA; CDR3aa: CASSPNLDSSYEQYF; CDR3nt: TGTGCCAGCAGCCCGAACCTGGACAGCTCCTACGAGCAGTACTTC
v_gene: TRBV19; d_gene: TRBD2; j_gene: TRBJ2-1; abundance: NA; CDR3aa: CASSMSGISYNEQFF; CDR3nt: TGTGCCAGTAGTATGAGCGGGATCTCCTACAATGAGCAGTTCTTC
v_gene: TRBV27; d_gene: TRBD1; j_gene: TRBJ1-4; abundance: NA; CDR3aa: CASSLSPGQGNEKLFF; CDR3nt: TGTGCCAGCAGTTTATCGCCGGGACAGGGTAATGAAAAACTGTTTTTT
v_gene: TRBV4-3; d_gene: TRBD2; j_gene: TRBJ2-4; abundance: NA; CDR3aa: CASSQGSGRGIQYF; CDR3nt: TGCGCCAGCAGCCAGGGCTCGGGGCGGGGGATTCAGTACTTC
v_gene: TRBV12-3/TRBV12-4; d_gene: NA; j_gene: TRBJ2-1; abundance: NA; CDR3aa: CASSQRAYWQFF; CDR3nt: TGTGCCAGCAGCCAAAGGGCATACTGGCAGTTCTTC
v_gene: TRBV5-4; d_gene: NA; j_gene: TRBJ2-5; abundance: once; CDR3aa: CASSPDSHQETQYF; CDR3nt: TGTGCCAGCAGCCCGGACAGTCACCAAGAGACCCAGTACTTC
v_gene: TRBV19; d_gene: TRBD2; j_gene: TRBJ2-1; abundance: NA; CDR3aa: CASSIAGLAGGRNEQFF; CDR3nt: TGTGCCAGTAGTATAGCAGGACTAGCGGGAGGAAGGAATGAGCAGTTCTTC
v_gene: TRBV11-2; d_gene: TRBD2; j_gene: TRBJ2-3; abundance: NA; CDR3aa: CASSQSGTSGPWGTDTQYF; CDR3nt: TGTGCCAGCAGCCAGTCCGGGACTAGCGGCCCCTGGGGAACAGATACGCAGTATTTT
v_gene: TRBV29-1; d_gene: NA; j_gene: TRBJ2-7; abundance: few; CDR3aa: CSVPDDTYEQYF; CDR3nt: TGCAGCGTCCCCGATGACACGTACGAGCAGTACTTC
v_gene: TRBV7-2; d_gene: TRBD1; j_gene: TRBJ2-6; abundance: NA; CDR3aa: CASSPGDRAGANVLTF; CDR3nt: TGTGCCAGCAGCCCCGGAGACAGGGCTGGGGCCAACGTCCTGACTTTC
v_gene: TRBV4-3; d_gene: NA; j_gene: TRBJ1-5; abundance: NA; CDR3aa: CASSQVVAGSNQPQHF; CDR3nt: TGCGCCAGCAGCCAAGTGGTGGCAGGGAGCAATCAGCCCCAGCATTTT
v_gene: TRBV5-1; d_gene: NA; j_gene: TRBJ2-5; abundance: NA; CDR3aa: CASRVLEETQYF; CDR3nt: TGCGCCAGCCGTGTACTAGAGGAGACCCAGTACTTC
v_gene: TRBV7-9; d_gene: NA; j_gene: TRBJ2-5; abundance: NA; CDR3aa: CASSASRGETQYF; CDR3nt: TGTGCCAGCAGCGCGTCTCGGGGAGAGACCCAGTACTTC
v_gene: TRBV4-3; d_gene: NA; j_gene: TRBJ2-2; abundance: NA; CDR3aa: CASSRQGKDTGELFF; CDR3nt: TGCGCCAGCAGCCGTCAGGGGAAGGACACCGGGGAGCTGTTTTTT
v_gene: TRBV29-1; d_gene: NA; j_gene: TRBJ2-7; abundance: NA; CDR3aa: CSAGLNGYEQYF; CDR3nt: TGCAGCGCAGGACTGAATGGGTACGAGCAGTACTTC
v_gene: TRBV27; d_gene: NA; j_gene: TRBJ1-6; abundance: NA; CDR3aa: CASAPAPGSINSPLHF; CDR3nt: TGTGCCAGCGCCCCTGCCCCGGGGTCTATAAATTCACCCCTCCACTTT
v_gene: TRBV4-2; d_gene: NA; j_gene: TRBJ2-2; abundance: NA; CDR3aa: CASSQPLTGTSAGELFF; CDR3nt: TGTGCCAGCAGCCAACCCTTAACGGGGACCTCGGCCGGGGAGCTGTTTTTT
v_gene: TRBV7-2; d_gene: NA; j_gene: TRBJ2-7; abundance: NA; CDR3aa: CASSLEYRLSYEQYF; CDR3nt: TGTGCCAGCAGCTTAGAGTACAGACTATCCTACGAGCAGTACTTC
v_gene: TRBV24-1; d_gene: TRBD2; j_gene: TRBJ2-2; abundance: NA; CDR3aa: CATSDVLAGVGDGELFF; CDR3nt: TGTGCCACCAGTGACGTACTAGCGGGAGTCGGAGACGGGGAGCTGTTTTTT
v_gene: TRBV5-4; d_gene: TRBD1; j_gene: TRBJ2-6; abundance: NA; CDR3aa: CASSLKGAAGANVLTF; CDR3nt: TGTGCCAGCAGCTTGAAGGGGGCGGCAGGGGCCAACGTCCTGACTTTC
v_gene: TRBV9; d_gene: TRBD2; j_gene: TRBJ2-3; abundance: NA; CDR3aa: CASSEGLAGGADTQYF; CDR3nt: TGTGCCAGCAGCGAGGGACTAGCGGGAGGGGCAGATACGCAGTATTTT
v_gene: TRBV18; d_gene: NA; j_gene: TRBJ2-3; abundance: few; CDR3aa: CASSPPSRTDTQYF; CDR3nt: TGTGCCAGCTCACCACCTAGCCGCACAGATACGCAGTATTTT
v_gene: TRBV19; d_gene: TRBD2; j_gene: TRBJ2-3; abundance: NA; CDR3aa: CASVAGGPGFDTQYF; CDR3nt: TGTGCCAGTGTAGCGGGAGGGCCGGGATTTGATACGCAGTATTTT
v_gene: TRBV7-2; d_gene: TRBD2; j_gene: TRBJ2-7; abundance: NA; CDR3aa: CASSPGLVGYEQYF; CDR3nt: TGTGCCAGCAGCCCGGGACTAGTGGGCTACGAGCAGTACTTC
v_gene: TRBV19; d_gene: NA; j_gene: TRBJ2-7; abundance: NA; CDR3aa: CASSILRQSSYEQYF; CDR3nt: TGTGCCAGTAGTATATTGCGACAGAGCTCCTACGAGCAGTACTTC
v_gene: TRBV9; d_gene: NA; j_gene: TRBJ2-5; abundance: NA; CDR3aa: CASSVEGIVQETQYF; CDR3nt: TGTGCCAGCAGCGTAGAAGGGATCGTCCAAGAGACCCAGTACTTC
v_gene: TRBV9; d_gene: NA; j_gene: TRBJ2-3; abundance: once; CDR3aa: CASSASDTQYF; CDR3nt: TGTGCCAGCAGCGCCTCGGATACGCAGTATTTT
v_gene: TRBV7-5; d_gene: NA; j_gene: TRBJ2-7; abundance: once; CDR3aa: CARSRSIQRGYEQYF; CDR3nt: TGTGCCAGAAGCCGATCGATCCAGCGGGGGTACGAGCAGTACTTC
v_gene: TRBV9; d_gene: TRBD2; j_gene: TRBJ2-2; abundance: NA; CDR3aa: CASSSPSGGGTGELFF; CDR3nt: TGTGCCAGCAGCTCTCCCTCGGGAGGGGGCACCGGGGAGCTGTTTTTT
v_gene: TRBV4-2; d_gene: NA; j_gene: TRBJ2-1; abundance: NA; CDR3aa: CASSQASSVDNEQFF; CDR3nt: TGTGCCAGCAGCCAAGCATCTAGCGTCGACAATGAGCAGTTCTTC
v_gene: TRBV7-2; d_gene: NA; j_gene: TRBJ2-7; abundance: NA; CDR3aa: CASSPSYEQYF; CDR3nt: TGTGCCAGCAGCCCCTCCTACGAGCAGTACTTC
v_gene: TRBV3-1/TRBV3-2; d_gene: NA; j_gene: TRBJ2-6; abundance: NA; CDR3aa: CASSQEGFDIIANVLTF; CDR3nt: TGTGCCAGCAGCCAAGAAGGCTTTGACATCATTGCCAACGTCCTGACTTTC
v_gene: TRBV12-2; d_gene: NA; j_gene: TRBJ2-1; abundance: NA; CDR3aa: CASRLVPGLAGEEGYNEQFF; CDR3nt: TGTGCAAGTCGCTTAGTTCCGGGACTAGCGGGAGAGGAGGGCTACAATGAGCAGTTCTTC
v_gene: TRBV3-1/TRBV3-2; d_gene: NA; j_gene: TRBJ2-4; abundance: NA; CDR3aa: CASSQASLGNIQYF; CDR3nt: TGTGCCAGCAGCCAGGCCTCGTTAGGAAACATTCAGTACTTC
v_gene: TRBV10-3; d_gene: NA; j_gene: TRBJ1-2; abundance: NA; CDR3aa: CAISERTNYGYTF; CDR3nt: TGTGCCATCAGTGAGAGGACTAACTATGGCTACACCTTC
v_gene: TRBV7-9; d_gene: NA; j_gene: TRBJ2-7; abundance: NA; CDR3aa: CASGNRAEQYF; CDR3nt: TGTGCCAGCGGAAACAGGGCCGAGCAGTACTTC
v_gene: TRBV6-4; d_gene: NA; j_gene: TRBJ2-2; abundance: NA; CDR3aa: CASSDKFRVSNTGELFF; CDR3nt: TGTGCCAGCAGTGACAAGTTCAGGGTGTCGAACACCGGGGAGCTGTTTTTT
v_gene: TRBV6-5; d_gene: NA; j_gene: TRBJ1-2; abundance: NA; CDR3aa: CASGTSGNYGYTF; CDR3nt: TGTGCCAGCGGCACCTCAGGAAATTATGGCTACACCTTC
v_gene: TRBV19; d_gene: NA; j_gene: TRBJ1-2; abundance: NA; CDR3aa: CASSIAYGYTF; CDR3nt: TGTGCCAGTAGTATAGCTTATGGCTACACCTTC
v_gene: TRBV7-9; d_gene: NA; j_gene: TRBJ1-3; abundance: NA; CDR3aa: CASSPGTWGNTIYF; CDR3nt: TGTGCCAGCAGCCCGGGGACGTGGGGAAACACCATATATTTT
v_gene: TRBV9; d_gene: TRBD1; j_gene: TRBJ2-1; abundance: NA; CDR3aa: CASSVTHRGQGEQFF; CDR3nt: TGTGCCAGCAGCGTTACCCACAGGGGGCAGGGTGAGCAGTTCTTC
v_gene: TRBV6-6; d_gene: NA; j_gene: TRBJ1-1; abundance: NA; CDR3aa: CASSYSRDMNTEAFF; CDR3nt: TGTGCCAGCAGTTACTCCCGAGATATGAACACTGAAGCTTTCTTT
v_gene: TRBV28; d_gene: NA; j_gene: TRBJ1-5; abundance: NA; CDR3aa: CASSGDGQPQHF; CDR3nt: TGTGCCTCATCGGGCGATGGACAGCCCCAGCATTTT
v_gene: TRBV23-1; d_gene: TRBD1; j_gene: TRBJ2-7; abundance: NA; CDR3aa: CASSQWQGDHEQYF; CDR3nt: TGCGCCAGCAGTCAATGGCAGGGGGATCACGAGCAGTACTTC
v_gene: TRBV7-8; d_gene: TRBD1; j_gene: TRBJ2-7; abundance: NA; CDR3aa: CASSLVTGGMGSEQYF; CDR3nt: TGTGCCAGCAGCTTAGTTACAGGGGGCATGGGGTCCGAGCAGTACTTC
v_gene: TRBV6-5; d_gene: NA; j_gene: TRBJ2-7; abundance: NA; CDR3aa: CASSYGSRASSYEQYF; CDR3nt: TGTGCCAGCAGTTACGGTTCAAGGGCAAGCTCCTACGAGCAGTACTTC
v_gene: TRBV29-1; d_gene: NA; j_gene: TRBJ2-1; abundance: NA; CDR3aa: CSAGSYNEQFF; CDR3nt: TGCAGCGCCGGCTCCTACAATGAGCAGTTCTTC
v_gene: TRBV5-8; d_gene: TRBD1; j_gene: TRBJ2-2; abundance: NA; CDR3aa: CASSLGTGVNTGELFF; CDR3nt: TGTGCCAGCAGCTTGGGGACAGGGGTGAACACCGGGGAGCTGTTTTTT
v_gene: TRBV7-2; d_gene: NA; j_gene: TRBJ2-7; abundance: NA; CDR3aa: CASSLVEFAYEQYF; CDR3nt: TGTGCCAGCAGCTTAGTCGAATTCGCCTACGAGCAGTACTTC
v_gene: TRBV18; d_gene: TRBD2; j_gene: TRBJ2-1; abundance: NA; CDR3aa: CASSPGGRGHNEQFF; CDR3nt: TGTGCCAGCTCACCTGGCGGGAGGGGCCACAATGAGCAGTTCTTC
v_gene: TRBV6-5; d_gene: NA; j_gene: TRBJ2-5; abundance: NA; CDR3aa: CASSTGTLQETQYF; CDR3nt: TGTGCCAGCAGCACAGGGACACTCCAAGAGACCCAGTACTTC
v_gene: TRBV19; d_gene: NA; j_gene: TRBJ2-5; abundance: NA; CDR3aa: CASSINRAETQYF; CDR3nt: TGTGCCAGTAGTATAAACAGGGCAGAGACCCAGTACTTC
v_gene: TRBV9; d_gene: TRBD1; j_gene: TRBJ2-1; abundance: NA; CDR3aa: CASSIAGTGGNEQFF; CDR3nt: TGTGCCAGCAGCATAGCCGGGACAGGGGGCAATGAGCAGTTCTTC
v_gene: TRBV6-1; d_gene: TRBD2; j_gene: TRBJ2-2; abundance: NA; CDR3aa: CASSEGGTSVGTGELFF; CDR3nt: TGTGCCAGCAGTGAAGGAGGGACTAGCGTAGGGACCGGGGAGCTGTTTTTT
v_gene: TRBV18; d_gene: TRBD2; j_gene: TRBJ2-1; abundance: NA; CDR3aa: CASSQLAEPWLRGYNEQFF; CDR3nt: TGTGCCAGCTCTCAGCTAGCGGAGCCGTGGTTAAGAGGCTACAATGAGCAGTTCTTC
v_gene: TRBV6-1; d_gene: NA; j_gene: TRBJ2-7; abundance: few; CDR3aa: CASSERQTQDYEQYF; CDR3nt: TGTGCCAGCAGTGAAAGACAGACCCAGGACTACGAGCAGTACTTC